These 31 T cell receptor beta chains share one sample of origin, sequenced in a study of blood T cell repertoires in COVID-19. TCRdb's table, derived via immunoSEQ multiplex PCR, lists solely in-frame clones and lacks some. The repertoire has 110,000 to 150,000 clones, 85% to 90% of them found once; the top ten carry 3.5% to 5.5%. Input material: peripheral blood. Receptor source: a woman aged 40 to 50 with acute or convalescent COVID-19.

This chain links TRBV3-1 (or the pseudogene TRBV3-2) with TRBJ2-1; 8 nucleotides align to TRBD2. Looked up from germline, CDR1 is LGHDT and CDR2 is YNNKEL (reference sequence). J lost 4 bases, V lost 4 bases, and 15 bases had no gene match. CDR3 length: 18 residues. The CDR3 DNA reads TGTGCCAGCAGCCCGTTTCTCCGGGGCGGGAGGACTTACAATGAGCAGTTCTTC. This translates into CASSPFLRGGRTYNEQFF.

The chain carries TRBV11-3 and TRBJ1-2; 11 bases line up with TRBD1. Germline CDR1 and CDR2: SGHNT and YENEEA. The CDR3 is 18 amino acids. J gave up 7 bases and V 5 bases, and 18 bases lay outside the gene matches. The chain's CDR3 is CASSTTGTGGIPLVGYTF. The CDR3 nucleotides read TGTGCCAGCAGCACAACCGGGACAGGGGGTATTCCTCTGGTTGGCTACACCTTC.

This clone was detected a few times. The chain couples TRBV5-1 to TRBJ1-4; D is uncertain. Germline values: CDR1 SGHRS, CDR2 YFSETQ. The CDR3 sequence is 15 residues long. Trimming took 4 bases from V and 0 from J, leaving 10 bases between them. CDR3 sequence reads: CASSETPATNEKLFF. CDR3 nucleotides: TGCGCCAGCAGCGAGACACCCGCAACTAATGAAAAACTGTTTTTT.

The J gene is TRBJ1-2, the V gene TRBV30; D might be TRBD1 (5 bases). V was shortened by 2 bases and J by 7 bases, with 11 bases between the two germline ends. CDR1 GTSNPN and CDR2 SVGIG come from the germline V gene (reference sequence). The CDR3 contains 12 residues. CDR3 protein: CAWSYGGAGYTF. The CDR3 DNA reads as TGTGCCTGGAGTTACGGGGGAGCTGGCTACACCTTC.

The chain joins TRBV7-2 to TRBJ1-5; a weak D match, TRBD1 (5 bases). V lost 5 bases and J lost 2, with 13 bases in between. The CDR3 spans 15 residues. Germline lookup yields CDR1 SGHTA and CDR2 FQGNSA. The CDR3 loop reads CASSPYWGGNQPQHF. DNA of the CDR3: TGTGCCAGCAGCCCGTACTGGGGCGGCAATCAGCCCCAGCATTTT.

This rearrangement joins TRBV7-8 to TRBJ2-1; 7 bases match TRBD2. This CDR3 is built from 15 residues. Germline CDR1 reads SGHVS; CDR2 reads FQNEAQ. Germline trimming cut 5 bases from V and 0 bases from J; bases unmatched to any gene: 4. This CDR3 is CASSAGAGSYNEQFF. The DNA for the CDR3 is TGTGCCAGCAGCGCGGGAGCGGGCTCCTACAATGAGCAGTTCTTC.

This chain connects TRBV3-1 (or the pseudogene TRBV3-2) to TRBJ2-1; 7 bases align to TRBD2. V shed 11 bases, J shed 5 bases, and the junction held 18 bases outside the gene matches. CDR3 length: 16 amino acids. Per the germline V gene, CDR1 is LGHDT and CDR2 is YNNKEL (reference sequence). CDR3 amino acids: CAPIPPPPSGNNEQFF. CDR3 sequence (DNA): TGTGCCCCCATCCCGCCCCCACCTAGCGGTAACAATGAGCAGTTCTTC.

The chain uses TRBV10-3 and TRBJ2-7; D is unresolved. The CDR3 spans 12 residues. V was pared by 3 bases and J by 3 bases, with 6 bases between. CDR1 is ENHRY, CDR2 SYGVKD, per germline. The DNA of the CDR3 is TGTGCCATCAGTGACCTGTACTACGAGCAGTACTTC. Amino acids: CAISDLYYEQYF.

This chain links TRBV7-2 with TRBJ2-2, with D possibly TRBD2 on 6 matching bases. The V and J ends lost 2 bases and 4 bases respectively, with 14 bases between them. The germline CDR1 and CDR2 sequences are SGHTA and FQGNSA. There are 16 residues in the CDR3. The CDR3 region is CASSLKSGGSTGELFF. The CDR3 DNA sequence: TGTGCCAGCAGCTTAAAAAGTGGGGGGAGCACCGGGGAGCTGTTTTTT.

This clone was seen once. This sequence joins TRBV5-4 and TRBJ2-2; TRBD1 agrees at 7 bases. J lost 5 bases, V lost 3 bases, and 10 bases had no gene match. CDR3 size: 16 residues. The germline V gene has CDR1 SGHNT and CDR2 YYREEE (reference sequence). The CDR3 is CASSSQTGQFTGELFF. Written as DNA, the CDR3 is TGTGCCAGCAGCTCACAGACAGGGCAATTTACCGGGGAGCTGTTTTTT.

This clone was seen only a few times. The same CDR3 also results from other DNA sequences found in this sample. This sequence joins TRBV5-4 and TRBJ2-6, with D tentatively TRBD1 (5 bases). The V gene's germline CDR1 is SGHNT and CDR2 YYREEE (reference sequence). The CDR3 spans 15 residues. V was pared by 1 base and J by 0 bases, with 5 bases between. Here the CDR3 DNA reads TGTGCCAGCAGCTTGCAGGGCTCTGGGGCCAACGTCCTGACTTTC. This gives the protein CASSLQGSGANVLTF. Based on the CDR3 plus reference TRBV5-4 and TRBJ2-6, the full variable domain is ETGVTQSPTHLIKTRGQQVTLRCSSQSGHNTVSWYQQALGQGPQFIFQYYREEENGRGNFPPRFSGLQFPNYSSELNVNALELDDSALYLCASSLQGSGANVLTFGAGSRLTVL.

V and J are TRBV27 and TRBJ1-1; 9 nucleotides match TRBD1. Germline V lookup: CDR1 MNHEY, CDR2 SMNVEV (reference sequence). The CDR3 loop spans 15 amino acids. V lost 4 bases and J lost 0; bases outside the gene matches: 3. The CDR3 coding sequence is TGTGCCAGCAGTTACGGGACAGGGATGAACACTGAAGCTTTCTTT. Translation gives CASSYGTGMNTEAFF.

CDR3 DNA: TGTGCCAGCAGCACCCGACAGTCAACTAATGAAAAACTGTTTTTT. This sequence encodes CASSTRQSTNEKLFF. V gene TRBV7-9 combines with J gene TRBJ1-4, with a tentative D call TRBD1 (5 bases). The CDR3 is 15 residues long. Trimming left V 5 bases short and J 0 bases short, with 10 bases between. Germline CDR1 is SEHNR and CDR2 is FQNEAQ (reference sequence).

The chain employs TRBV25-1 and TRBJ1-4, with D tentatively TRBD1 (5 bases). This CDR3 contains 14 residues. CDR1 is MGHDK and CDR2 is SYGVNS in the germline V gene. V was cut by 3 bases and J by 7 bases, with 12 bases left in between. The CDR3 DNA reads as TGTGCCAGCAGTGATCAGGGAGGAGGTGAAAAACTGTTTTTT. It codes for CASSDQGGGEKLFF.

The gene calls are TRBV6-2 or TRBV6-3 and TRBJ2-1, with 10 bases matching TRBD2. Germline-derived CDR1 and CDR2 are MNHEY and SVGEGT. With 6 bases clipped from V and 4 bases from J, the junction kept 9 bases outside the gene matches. This CDR3 has 16 residues. The CDR3 DNA reads as TGTGCCAGCAGCCTACTAGCGGGGCCGGGGTACAATGAGCAGTTCTTC. Protein: CASSLLAGPGYNEQFF.

This sequence joins TRBV7-2 and TRBJ1-5; D is undetermined. V was clipped by 4 bases and J by 6 bases, with 13 bases between them. CDR1 and CDR2 from the germline V gene are SGHTA and FQGNSA. The CDR3 contains 14 residues. CDR3 sequence: CASSYDTRGQPQHF. The DNA of the CDR3 is TGTGCCAGCAGCTATGACACCCGGGGTCAGCCCCAGCATTTT.

The chain uses TRBV5-8 and TRBJ1-5, with TRBD1 as a possible D gene (6 bases). This CDR3 is 16 amino acids long. Trimming took 4 bases from V and 2 from J, leaving 16 bases between them. CDR1 is SGHTS and CDR2 is YDEGEE in the germline V gene. The CDR3 loop is CASSLLQGSGNQPQHF. DNA for the CDR3: TGTGCCAGCAGCCTCCTGCAGGGGAGTGGCAATCAGCCCCAGCATTTT.

This chain joins TRBV9 and TRBJ1-2; no clear D. This CDR3 is built from 16 residues. The V and J ends lost 0 bases and 2 bases respectively, with 14 bases between them. Germline V lookup: CDR1 SGDLS, CDR2 YYNGEE. The CDR3 here is CASSVGGEFVNYGYTF. In nucleotides, the CDR3 is TGTGCCAGCAGCGTAGGGGGAGAATTCGTGAACTATGGCTACACCTTC.

The table lists this clone with a few counts. Different DNA sequences within this sample yield the same CDR3. The J gene is TRBJ1-2, the V gene TRBV7-3; possibly TRBD1 for D (6 bases). Trimming removed 2 bases from V and 6 bases from J, with 7 bases in between. CDR1 and CDR2 from the germline V gene are SGHTA and FQGTGA. This CDR3 has 12 amino acids. The DNA of the CDR3 is TGTGCCAGCAGCTTATCAGGGGATGGCTACACCTTC. It yields the protein CASSLSGDGYTF.

V is TRBV13 and J is TRBJ2-1; no reliable D call. Trimming removed 6 bases at V and 6 bases at J, with 9 bases between. In germline, CDR1 is PRHDT, CDR2 FYEKMQ (reference sequence). The CDR3 is made up of 12 amino acids. The CDR3 sequence is CASRSISNEQFF. DNA of the CDR3: TGTGCCAGCAGGTCCATTAGCAATGAGCAGTTCTTC.

V gene TRBV21-1 combines with J gene TRBJ1-3; TRBD1, as called in the table, went unchecked against the DNA. TRBV21-1 is a listed pseudogene. The CDR3 covers 16 residues. The CDR3: CASSPRQGSSGNTIYF. DNA of the CDR3: TGTGCCAGCAGCCCCCGACAGGGGAGCTCTGGAAACACCATATATTTT.

V gene TRBV4-3 combines with J gene TRBJ1-4; D gene uncertain. The CDR3 contains 15 residues. Germline V gene sequence: CDR1 LGHNA, CDR2 YSLEER. V was clipped by 0 bases and J by 4 bases, with 9 bases between them. The CDR3 loop reads CASSQEVENNEKLFF. The CDR3 DNA is TGCGCCAGCAGCCAAGAGGTTGAGAATAATGAAAAACTGTTTTTT.

V and J are TRBV4-1 and TRBJ2-7, with 11 bases aligning to TRBD1. In germline, CDR1 is MGHRA, CDR2 YSYEKL. CDR3 length: 15 residues. J was trimmed by 2 bases and V by 4 bases; bases with no gene match: 4. This CDR3 is CASSRGQGDPYEQYF. The CDR3 nucleotides read TGCGCCAGCAGCCGGGGACAGGGGGACCCCTACGAGCAGTACTTC.

In its sample, this clone was seen once. CDR3 coding DNA: TGTGCCAGCAGTTCCCGGGGGGGGAGGGCTGAAGCTTTCTTT. Encoded protein: CASSSRGGRAEAFF. The chain is built from TRBV6-2 or TRBV6-3 and TRBJ1-1; tentatively, D is TRBD1 (5 bases). CDR1 and CDR2 from the germline V gene are MNHEY and SVGEGT. Trimming cost V 4 bases and J 6 bases, with 15 bases left between them. CDR3 length: 14 amino acids.

The rearrangement uses TRBV24-1 and TRBJ1-2, with D perhaps matching TRBD1 (5 bases). The V gene lost 2 bases and the J gene lost 3 bases, with 12 bases spanning the gap. This CDR3 is built from 15 residues. Germline-derived CDR1 and CDR2 are KGHDR and SFDVKD. CDR3 nucleotides: TGTGCCACCAGTGATTGGCTCAGGGAGGACTATGGCTACACCTTC. Translated: CATSDWLREDYGYTF.

The chain combines TRBV4-1 with TRBJ1-1; perhaps TRBD1 as D (6 bases). The CDR3 consists of 15 residues. V lost 4 bases to trimming and J lost 1 base, with 13 bases between them. CDR1 MGHRA and CDR2 YSYEKL come from the germline V gene. The CDR3, as DNA: TGCGCCAGCAGCCCCTACAGGGACACGAACACTGAAGCTTTCTTT. It translates to CASSPYRDTNTEAFF.

The J gene is TRBJ1-2, the V gene TRBV4-1; tentatively, D is TRBD1 (5 bases). Germline lookup yields CDR1 MGHRA and CDR2 YSYEKL. CDR3 size: 15 residues. Trimming stripped 3 bases from V and 4 bases from J, with 15 bases between. CDR3 residues: CASSQFAGPFYGYTF. CDR3 in DNA: TGCGCCAGCAGCCAGTTCGCGGGGCCCTTCTATGGCTACACCTTC.

This clone was seen just once. CDR3: CASSQDPRRGNTEAFF. For the CDR3, the DNA is TGTGCCAGCAGCCAAGACCCCCGACGGGGGAACACTGAAGCTTTCTTT. The chain uses TRBV3-1 (or the pseudogene TRBV3-2) and TRBJ1-1; D gene ambiguous. This CDR3 has 16 residues. Germline CDR1 LGHDT, CDR2 YNNKEL (reference sequence). V gave up 0 bases and J gave up 1 base, with 12 bases separating them.

A word on this clone: Other nucleotide sequences from this sample produce the same CDR3. The DNA for the CDR3 is TGCGCCAGCAGCCGGCGACAGGGGGAGTACGAGCAGTACTTC. It encodes CASSRRQGEYEQYF. The rearrangement links TRBV4-1 to TRBJ2-7, with TRBD1 matching over 9 bases. V trimming: 4 bases; J trimming: 4 bases; junction bases outside the gene matches: 5. The CDR3 extends over 14 amino acids. Per the germline V gene, CDR1 is MGHRA and CDR2 is YSYEKL.

The chain uses TRBV7-2 and TRBJ2-2; D perhaps matches TRBD2 (5 bases). The germline V and J ends were trimmed by 7 bases and 1 base, with 16 bases remaining between them. This CDR3 contains 16 residues. Germline assignment: CDR1 SGHTA and CDR2 FQGNSA. CDR3 nucleotides: TGTGCCAGCACCCCGAGGGATTATCTGAACACCGGGGAGCTGTTTTTT. Translating it yields CASTPRDYLNTGELFF. Supplemented by reference TRBV7-2 and TRBJ2-2, the full variable domain reads GAGVSQSPSNKVTEKGKDVELRCDPISGHTALYWYRQSLGQGLEFLIYFQGNSAPDKSGLPSDRFSAERTGGSVSTLTIQRTQQEDSAVYLCASTPRDYLNTGELFFGEGSRLTVL.

This clone was seen more than once but under ten times. The rearrangement links TRBV29-1 to TRBJ1-5; D unresolved. Germline V gives CDR1 SQVTM, CDR2 ANQGSEA. The CDR3 is 14 amino acids. Trimming pared 0 bases from V and 2 bases from J, leaving 8 bases between. This chain's CDR3 is CSVEESGGNQPQHF. CDR3 nucleotides: TGCAGCGTTGAAGAGTCAGGTGGCAATCAGCCCCAGCATTTT.